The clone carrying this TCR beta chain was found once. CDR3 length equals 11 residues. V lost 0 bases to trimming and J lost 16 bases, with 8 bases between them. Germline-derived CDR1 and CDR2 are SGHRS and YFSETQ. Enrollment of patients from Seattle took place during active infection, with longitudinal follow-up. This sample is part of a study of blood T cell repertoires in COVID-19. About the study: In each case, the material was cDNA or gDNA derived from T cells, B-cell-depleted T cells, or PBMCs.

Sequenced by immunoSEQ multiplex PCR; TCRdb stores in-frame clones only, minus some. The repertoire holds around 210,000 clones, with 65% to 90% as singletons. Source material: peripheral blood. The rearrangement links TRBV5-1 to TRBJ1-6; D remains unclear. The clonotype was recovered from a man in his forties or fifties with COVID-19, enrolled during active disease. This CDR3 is CASSLGPELHF. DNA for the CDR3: TGCGCCAGCAGCTTGGGTCCAGAACTCCACTTT.